The rows below give T cell receptor beta chains drawn from one sample of a study of control samples from healthy donors and cancer patients. The table came from immunoSEQ multiplex PCR; TCRdb's copy has only in-frame clones and leaves some out. Among 130,000 to 150,000 clones, more than 85% were seen once, and the ten largest hold approximately 3.2%. Specimen: blood. The source is a man in his thirties or forties in good health. CDR3s include the opening cysteine and the closing phenylalanine or tryptophan. A D gene is named only where the DNA matches it firmly.

v_gene	j_gene	d_gene	CDR3aa
TRBV18	TRBJ2-7	.	CASSPSNYEQYF
TRBV5-1	TRBJ2-1	TRBD2	CASSLAWLAGEYNEQFF
TRBV29-1	TRBJ1-2	.	CSVEGPPGFYGYTF
TRBV7-3	TRBJ1-2	.	CASSLVDGQSDDGYTF
TRBV7-2	TRBJ1-2	TRBD1	CASSLVQGYRGYTF
TRBV2	TRBJ2-1	.	CASSVRSGFNEQFF
TRBV13	TRBJ2-1	TRBD2	CASSSGGGYNEQFF
TRBV27	TRBJ2-3	TRBD2	CASSLAVAGYTDTQYF
TRBV10-1	TRBJ1-4	TRBD1	CASSEGTGGGLRSPEKLFF
TRBV5-5	TRBJ1-5	.	CASSLQSNQPQHF
TRBV9	TRBJ1-2	TRBD1	CASSLGQGSNYGYTF